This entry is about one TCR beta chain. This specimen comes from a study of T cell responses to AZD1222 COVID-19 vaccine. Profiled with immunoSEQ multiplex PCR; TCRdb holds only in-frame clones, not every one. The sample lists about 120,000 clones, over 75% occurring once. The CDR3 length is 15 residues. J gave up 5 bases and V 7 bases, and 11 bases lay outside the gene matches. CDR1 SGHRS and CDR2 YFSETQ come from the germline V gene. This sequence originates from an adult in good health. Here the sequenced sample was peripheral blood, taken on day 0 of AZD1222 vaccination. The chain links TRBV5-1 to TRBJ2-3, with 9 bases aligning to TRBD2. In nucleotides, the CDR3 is TGCGCCAGCCGAAGAGCGGGGGGTGGGGAAGATACGCAGTATTTT. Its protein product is CASRRAGGGEDTQYF.